These 28 T cell receptor beta chains came from one sample sequenced in a study of neurological immune-mediated disorders. TCRdb passed the 5' RACE reads through MiXCR, listing each CDR3 protein once. This table has roughly 61,000 distinct CDR3 sequences, roughly a tenth appearing once. Time point denoted: longitudinal time-point 1 (baseline). What was sequenced was PBMCs. The receptors stem from a male donor with HTLV-1-associated myelopathy (HAM/TSP).

There are many counts of this clonotype. V and J are TRBV29-1 and TRBJ1-3; no clear D. Germline loops: CDR1 SQVTM, CDR2 ANQGSEA. The CDR3 is 13 residues long. V was shortened by 6 bases and J by 0 bases, with 9 bases between the two germline ends. CDR3 sequence (DNA): TGCAGCGTCAGTCATTCCTCTGGAAACACCATATATTTT. Encoded protein: CSVSHSSGNTIYF.

This clonotype turned up a few times. The chain joins TRBV7-2 to TRBJ1-5, with D possibly being TRBD1 (5 bases). Germline V gene lookup returns CDR1 SGHTA and CDR2 FQGNSA. Between the trimmed V and J ends, which lost 4 bases and 4 bases, there was a span of 23 bases. The CDR3 is 18 residues long. The CDR3 loop is CASSSRRVGVAGNQPQHF. The CDR3, as DNA: TGTGCCAGCAGCTCCCGTCGGGTGGGGGTAGCGGGTAATCAGCCCCAGCATTTT.

This clonotype came up many times. The V gene is TRBV2, the J gene TRBJ2-7, with D possibly TRBD2 on 5 matching bases. CDR1 and CDR2 (germline): SNHLY, FYNNEI. The CDR3 totals 13 residues. Trimming shortened V by 4 bases and J by 3 bases, and 10 bases separated the two germline ends. The CDR3 protein is CASSVERSYEQYF. CDR3 nucleotides: TGTGCCAGCAGTGTTGAGCGGAGCTACGAGCAGTACTTC. The variable domain in full, completed from reference TRBV2 and TRBJ2-7, reads EPEVTQTPSHQVTQMGQEVILRCVPISNHLYFYWYRQILGQKVEFLVSFYNNEISEKSEIFDDQFSVERPDGSNFTLKIRSTKLEDSAMYFCASSVERSYEQYFGPGTRLTVT.

This clonotype was counted ten times or more. The chain couples TRBV6-6 to TRBJ1-2, with TRBD1 matching 8 bases. The CDR3 is 13 residues long. V shed 6 bases and J 8 bases; nucleotides not matched to a gene: 8. Germline V gene data show CDR1 as MNHNY and CDR2 as SVGAGI (reference sequence). The CDR3 is CASSATGVRGYTF. The CDR3 bases are TGTGCCAGCAGCGCGACAGGGGTCAGGGGCTACACCTTC.

This clonotype was counted many times. The rearrangement joins TRBV24-1 to TRBJ2-3; 7 bases fit TRBD1. Germline-derived CDR1 and CDR2 are KGHDR and SFDVKD. The CDR3 loop spans 15 amino acids. After removal of 5 bases from V and 1 base from J, the junction contained 5 bases not matched to a gene. CDR3 loop: CATSVGGAGTDTQYF. CDR3 DNA: TGTGCCACCAGTGTAGGGGGCGCGGGCACAGATACGCAGTATTTT.

In this sample, this clonotype turned up many times. The chain is built from TRBV20-1 and TRBJ1-6; the D gene is possibly TRBD1 (6 bases). This CDR3 is built from 13 residues. CDR1 and CDR2 from the germline V gene are DFQATT and SNEGSKA (reference sequence). V shed 6 bases and J shed 7 bases, with 13 bases lying between them. The CDR3 region is CSARYGQNSPLHF. CDR3 nucleotides: TGCAGTGCCAGATATGGACAGAATTCACCCCTCCACTTT.

Points on this clonotype: A much larger clone sits a single nucleotide away, making a read error possible. CDR3 region: CASSSQVSDTQYF. CDR3 nucleotide sequence: TGTGCCAGCAGTTCCCAGGTGTCAGATACGCAGTATTTT. This sequence joins TRBV27 and TRBJ2-3, with D unresolved. V was clipped by 4 bases and J by 4 bases, with 9 bases between them. The V gene's germline CDR1 is MNHEY and CDR2 SMNVEV (reference sequence). The CDR3 has 13 residues.

This clonotype appeared many times. The chain couples TRBV7-2 to TRBJ1-3; D is uncertain. Trimming stripped 0 bases from V and 4 bases from J, with 7 bases between. Germline-derived CDR1 and CDR2 are SGHTA and FQGNSA. This CDR3 has 14 amino acids. The chain's CDR3 is CASSLARIGNTIYF. The DNA of the CDR3 is TGTGCCAGCAGCTTAGCTAGGATCGGAAACACCATATATTTT.

This clonotype was picked up a small number of times. The V gene is TRBV29-1, the J gene TRBJ2-1; possibly TRBD2 for D (6 bases). Germline loops: CDR1 SQVTM, CDR2 ANQGSEA. The CDR3 totals 12 residues. V dropped 7 bases and J dropped 6 bases, with 13 bases sitting between them. This CDR3 is CSAPDGGNEQFF. The CDR3 DNA reads as TGCAGCGCCCCCGACGGGGGCAATGAGCAGTTCTTC.

This clonotype has a count of ten or more. The chain is built from TRBV7-9 and TRBJ2-7; no clear D gene. Germline-derived CDR1 and CDR2 are SEHNR and FQNEAQ (reference sequence). This CDR3 contains 13 residues. Deletions cut 3 bases from V and 4 bases from J, with 10 bases between. CDR3: CASSFFTGYEQYF. The CDR3 DNA reads TGTGCCAGCAGCTTCTTTACCGGTTACGAGCAGTACTTC.

The sample holds many counts of this clonotype. CDR3 in amino acids: CASSRGPARTHTGELFF. In nucleotides, the CDR3 is TGTGCCAGCTCACGGGGGCCAGCCAGGACTCACACCGGGGAGCTGTTTTTT. The V call is TRBV18, the J call TRBJ2-2; D may be TRBD1 (6 bases). The CDR3 consists of 17 residues. From germline, CDR1 is KGHSH and CDR2 LQKENI. The V gene lost 4 bases and the J gene lost 3 bases, with 18 bases spanning the gap.

This clonotype was found many times. V is TRBV7-9 and J is TRBJ1-1, with D uncertain. The V gene's germline CDR1 is SEHNR and CDR2 FQNEAQ (reference sequence). This CDR3 is built from 13 residues. Trimming removed 3 bases from V and 4 bases from J, with 9 bases in between. CDR3 amino acids: CASSFGLGTEAFF. CDR3 sequence (DNA): TGTGCCAGCAGCTTCGGACTGGGCACTGAAGCTTTCTTT.

This clonotype appeared a few times. CDR3 bases: TGCAGTGCTAGAGATGATACCGCAGGCGGTCAGCCCCAGCATTTT. Translated: CSARDDTAGGQPQHF. The chain uses TRBV20-1 and TRBJ1-5; D remains ambiguous. V lost 0 bases and J 6 bases, leaving 15 bases between the germline ends. Germline V gene lookup returns CDR1 DFQATT and CDR2 SNEGSKA (reference sequence). This CDR3 contains 15 residues.

This clonotype has ten or more counts. The chain employs TRBV5-6 and TRBJ1-4, with D unresolved. Trimming shortened V by 0 bases and J by 0 bases, and 12 bases separated the two germline ends. CDR3 length: 17 residues. The germline V gene has CDR1 SGHDT and CDR2 YYEEEE. The CDR3 spells CASSLEGSFATNEKLFF. The DNA for the CDR3 is TGTGCCAGCAGCTTGGAAGGGTCCTTTGCAACTAATGAAAAACTGTTTTTT. The full variable domain, completed using reference TRBV5-6 and TRBJ1-4, is DAGVTQSPTHLIKTRGQQVTLRCSPKSGHDTVSWYQQALGQGPQFIFQYYEEEERQRGNFPDRFSGHQFPNYSSELNVNALLLGDSALYLCASSLEGSFATNEKLFFGSGTQLSVL.

This clonotype was observed many times. V gene TRBV2 combines with J gene TRBJ2-5; 10 bases map to TRBD1. The CDR3 totals 13 residues. CDR1 and CDR2 from the germline V gene are SNHLY and FYNNEI. After removal of 9 bases from V and 5 bases from J, the junction contained 6 bases not matched to a gene. DNA for the CDR3: TGTGCCAGGAACCGGGACAGGGGCGAGACCCAGTACTTC. Protein product: CARNRDRGETQYF. Drawing the rest from reference TRBV2 and TRBJ2-5, the complete variable domain is EPEVTQTPSHQVTQMGQEVILRCVPISNHLYFYWYRQILGQKVEFLVSFYNNEISEKSEIFDDQFSVERPDGSNFTLKIRSTKLEDSAMYFCARNRDRGETQYFGPGTRLLVL.

This clonotype was seen repeatedly, ten times or more. CDR3 coding DNA: TGCAGTGTCTCAACAGAGACCCATCAGCCCCAGCATTTT. This sequence encodes CSVSTETHQPQHF. The genes are TRBV20-1 and TRBJ1-5; D remains unclear. The germline gives CDR1 DFQATT, CDR2 SNEGSKA (reference sequence). The CDR3 contains 13 residues. Deletions cut 7 bases from V and 5 bases from J, with 15 bases between.

This clonotype was detected ten times or more. CDR3 coding DNA: TGTGCCAGCAGTTACGAGGACAGCTACACAGATACGCAGTATTTT. Translation: CASSYEDSYTDTQYF. This chain joins TRBV6-2 or TRBV6-3 and TRBJ2-3, with a weak D call TRBD1 (6 bases). Germline V CDR1 and CDR2: MNHEY, SVGEGT. The length of the CDR3 is 15 residues. The V gene lost 2 bases and the J gene lost 2 bases, with 11 bases spanning the gap.

This clonotype was recorded many times. V is TRBV18 and J is TRBJ1-4; no clear D. Per the germline V gene, CDR1 is KGHSH and CDR2 is LQKENI. The CDR3 runs to 15 residues. Trimming stripped 3 bases from V and 7 bases from J, with 15 bases between. The CDR3 DNA reads as TGTGCCAGCTCACCCGGGAGCCGGGAGGGTGAAAAACTGTTTTTT. Translated: CASSPGSREGEKLFF. The whole variable domain, remainder taken from reference TRBV18 and TRBJ1-4, is NAGVMQNPRHLVRRRGQEARLRCSPMKGHSHVYWYRQLPEEGLKFMVYLQKENIIDESGMPKERFSAEFPKEGPSILRIQQVVRGDSAAYFCASSPGSREGEKLFFGSGTQLSVL.

This clonotype was recorded at least ten times. The genes are TRBV20-1 and TRBJ2-1; D gene uncertain. Trimming cost V 3 bases and J 10 bases, with 13 bases left between them. From germline, CDR1 is DFQATT and CDR2 SNEGSKA (reference sequence). The CDR3 is made up of 12 amino acids. The chain's CDR3 is CSASDTEGEQFF. In DNA, the CDR3 is TGCAGTGCTAGTGACACGGAAGGGGAGCAGTTCTTC.

This clonotype was found a few times. This rearrangement joins TRBV11-2 to TRBJ2-2; tentative D call: TRBD1 (6 bases). V was trimmed by 8 bases and J by 1 base, leaving 11 bases between them. Germline CDR1 reads SGHAT; CDR2 reads FQNNGV. There are 14 residues in the CDR3. The CDR3 loop reads CASSRRGNTGELFF. The CDR3 region has the DNA TGTGCCAGCTCCCGCAGGGGGAACACCGGGGAGCTGTTTTTT.

This clonotype appeared many times. The chain links TRBV5-1 to TRBJ1-5; a possible D gene is TRBD1 (6 bases). This CDR3 is 14 amino acids long. CDR1 and CDR2 (germline): SGHRS, YFSETQ. Trimming cost V 3 bases and J 7 bases, with 14 bases left between them. The CDR3 region is CASSSYGTGQPQHF. The CDR3 bases are TGCGCCAGCAGCTCATACGGTACAGGGCAGCCCCAGCATTTT.

This clonotype was picked up many times. V is TRBV3-1 and J is TRBJ2-7; 11 bases are shared with TRBD2. The V gene's germline CDR1 is LGHDT and CDR2 YNNKEL (reference sequence). The V and J ends lost 0 bases and 7 bases, in that order; junction bases with no gene match: 5. CDR3 length: 15 amino acids. CDR3 DNA sequence: TGTGCCAGCAGCCAAGACGCTAGCGGGGGGACTGAGCAGTACTTC. It specifies CASSQDASGGTEQYF.

This clonotype was observed at least ten times. The chain couples TRBV5-1 to TRBJ2-5, with D possibly TRBD2 on 6 matching bases. Trimming removed 2 bases at V and 2 bases at J, with 13 bases between. The CDR3 totals 15 residues. From germline, CDR1 is SGHRS and CDR2 YFSETQ. CDR3 loop: CASSFLPGVQETQYF. DNA of the CDR3: TGCGCCAGCAGCTTCCTGCCGGGGGTACAAGAGACCCAGTACTTC.

This clonotype was observed many times. The rearrangement links TRBV4-3 to TRBJ2-2; perhaps TRBD1 as D (7 bases). V shed 1 base and J shed 3 bases, with 12 bases lying between them. CDR3 size: 16 residues. The germline V gene has CDR1 LGHNA and CDR2 YSLEER. In DNA, the CDR3 is TGCGCCAGCAGCCAAGGGGCGGGACAGTACACCGGGGAGCTGTTTTTT. Translating it yields CASSQGAGQYTGELFF.

This clonotype came up many times. J is TRBJ2-1 and V is TRBV20-1; D is unresolved. Germline V gene lookup returns CDR1 DFQATT and CDR2 SNEGSKA (reference sequence). With 3 bases removed from V and 8 bases from J, the gap between germline ends came to 17 bases. The CDR3 extends over 14 amino acids. The CDR3: CSARWAHSRYEQFF. DNA for the CDR3: TGCAGTGCTAGGTGGGCCCACTCCCGCTATGAGCAGTTCTTC.

This clonotype was observed many times. The V and J genes are TRBV2 and TRBJ2-2; D is unclear. V was shortened by 6 bases and J by 3 bases, with 8 bases between the two germline ends. Germline lookup yields CDR1 SNHLY and CDR2 FYNNEI. The CDR3 spans 13 residues. CDR3 protein: CASRAWDTGELFF. Written as DNA, the CDR3 is TGTGCCAGCAGGGCCTGGGACACCGGGGAGCTGTTTTTT.

Comments on this clonotype: A much bigger clone sits one base away, suggesting this may be a read error. V is TRBV19 and J is TRBJ2-3, with D tentatively TRBD1 (6 bases). Germline V gives CDR1 LNHDA, CDR2 SQIVND (reference sequence). The CDR3 is 14 amino acids. CDR3 amino acids: CASSIARGTDTHYF. The CDR3, as DNA: TGTGCCAGTAGTATAGCCAGGGGTACAGATACGCATTATTTT. The whole variable domain, filled in from reference TRBV19 and TRBJ2-3, reads DGGITQSPKYLFRKEGQNVTLSCEQNLNHDAMYWYRQDPGQGLRLIYYSQIVNDFQKGDIAEGYSVSREKKESFPLTVTSAQKNPTAFYLCASSIARGTDTHYFGPGTRLTVL.

This clonotype was recorded many times. V and J are TRBV6-1 and TRBJ1-5; no clear D. This CDR3 is 14 amino acids long. CDR1 MNHNS and CDR2 SASEGT come from the germline V gene. V was clipped by 1 base and J by 6 bases, with 10 bases between them. This chain's CDR3 is CASSEGSSGQPQHF. In nucleotides, the CDR3 is TGTGCCAGCAGTGAAGGGTCTTCGGGTCAGCCCCAGCATTTT.